Listed here is a single T cell receptor beta chain. This specimen belongs to a study of T-cell reconstitution after alpha-beta-depleted transplantation in children. CDR1 is GTSNPN and CDR2 is SVGIG in the germline V gene (reference sequence). The CDR3 totals 15 residues. J lost 1 base, V lost 2 bases, and 4 bases had no gene match. Construction of the TCRbeta library involved unique molecular identifiers. TCRdb re-analysed the PCR reads in MiXCR, keeping a single row per CDR3 protein. The data hold some 500,000 distinct CDR3 sequences, with approximately 20% observed a single time. This receptor was identified in a human donor who donated a stem cell graft to a child with acute lymphoblastic leukemia. This chain uses TRBV30 with TRBJ1-5; 8 bases align to TRBD1. The sample was PBMCs from the stem cell graft donor, taken from the stem cell graft. The CDR3 spells CAWSIGTGSNQPQHF. The CDR3 DNA sequence: TGTGCCTGGAGTATAGGGACAGGCAGCAATCAGCCCCAGCATTTT.